A selection of T cell receptor beta chains follows, all from one sample in a study of T cell changes during pregnancy in multiple sclerosis. Sequencing was performed with immunoSEQ multiplex PCR; in TCRdb, only in-frame clones are kept and a portion is missing. In the table there are 35,000 to 40,000 clones, 92% of which are singletons. This specimen consisted of CD8+ T cells from peripheral blood mononuclear cells, obtained in the third trimester of pregnancy. These receptors came from a female donor with multiple sclerosis, enrolled in a pregnancy study. The CDR3 runs from the conserved cysteine through the conserved F or W. Fields, in order: clone size, D gene, J gene, V gene, CDR3 DNA, CDR3 protein. The D gene is left open where the match is weak. Not every row has a clone size; where given, it reads once, few, many or a size class.

clone_size: once; d_call: .; j_call: TRBJ2-5; v_call: TRBV9; cdr3_nt: TGTGCCAGCAGCGTAGGGAGACAGAACTCGGAGACCCAGTACTTC; cdr3_aa: CASSVGRQNSETQYF
clone_size: .; d_call: TRBD1; j_call: TRBJ2-1; v_call: TRBV7-9; cdr3_nt: TGTGCCAGCAGCGCAGGACAGGGCAATGAGCAGTTCTTC; cdr3_aa: CASSAGQGNEQFF
clone_size: .; d_call: .; j_call: TRBJ2-1; v_call: TRBV6-5; cdr3_nt: TGTGCCAGCAGCTTCGGACAGATTCACTACAATGAGCAGTTCTTC; cdr3_aa: CASSFGQIHYNEQFF
clone_size: .; d_call: .; j_call: TRBJ2-7; v_call: TRBV7-9; cdr3_nt: TGTGCCAGCAGCTCGGGACATTCCTACGAGCAGTACTTC; cdr3_aa: CASSSGHSYEQYF
clone_size: .; d_call: TRBD1; j_call: TRBJ2-7; v_call: TRBV7-9; cdr3_nt: TGTGCCAGCAGCCTGACAGGGGGTAGCTCCTACGAGCAGTACTTC; cdr3_aa: CASSLTGGSSYEQYF
clone_size: .; d_call: .; j_call: TRBJ2-1; v_call: TRBV27; cdr3_nt: TGTGCCAGCGGCAGAAGACAGACCCTCTGGAATGAGCAGTTCTTC; cdr3_aa: CASGRRQTLWNEQFF
clone_size: few; d_call: .; j_call: TRBJ2-1; v_call: TRBV5-4; cdr3_nt: TGTGCCAGCAGTCAAGACAGGAACAATGAGCAGTTCTTC; cdr3_aa: CASSQDRNNEQFF
clone_size: .; d_call: .; j_call: TRBJ2-7; v_call: TRBV29-1; cdr3_nt: TGCAGCGTTATATGGGGGACAACCACCTACGAGCAGTACTTC; cdr3_aa: CSVIWGTTTYEQYF
clone_size: .; d_call: TRBD1; j_call: TRBJ1-2; v_call: TRBV6-6; cdr3_nt: TGTGCCAGCAGTATTAACAGGGGTTTGGATGGCTACACCTTC; cdr3_aa: CASSINRGLDGYTF
clone_size: .; d_call: TRBD1; j_call: TRBJ1-2; v_call: TRBV27; cdr3_nt: TGTGCCAGCAGCGGGGACAGGGGTTGGGATGGCTACACCTTC; cdr3_aa: CASSGDRGWDGYTF
clone_size: .; d_call: .; j_call: TRBJ2-1; v_call: TRBV7-9; cdr3_nt: TGTGCCAGCAGGGTCGGGAGTAGAAATGAGCAGTTCTTC; cdr3_aa: CASRVGSRNEQFF
clone_size: .; d_call: TRBD1; j_call: TRBJ2-7; v_call: TRBV10-3; cdr3_nt: TGTGCCATCAGTGAATCCGGGACAGGGCCCTACGAGCAGTACTTC; cdr3_aa: CAISESGTGPYEQYF
clone_size: few; d_call: .; j_call: TRBJ1-5; v_call: TRBV4-2; cdr3_nt: TGTGCCAGCAGCCAAGATGGCCGTCAGCCCCAGCATTTT; cdr3_aa: CASSQDGRQPQHF
clone_size: .; d_call: TRBD1; j_call: TRBJ2-7; v_call: TRBV7-9; cdr3_nt: TGTGCCAGCCGTCAGGGGGCGGGGGAGCAGTACTTC; cdr3_aa: CASRQGAGEQYF
clone_size: .; d_call: .; j_call: TRBJ1-1; v_call: TRBV7-9; cdr3_nt: TGTGCCAGCAGCGCCCGGACAAGACCTAGTGAAGCTTTCTTT; cdr3_aa: CASSARTRPSEAFF
clone_size: .; d_call: .; j_call: TRBJ2-3; v_call: TRBV7-8; cdr3_nt: TGTGCCAGCAGCTCGACCCGGACAATCGAACCAGATACGCAGTATTTT; cdr3_aa: CASSSTRTIEPDTQYF
clone_size: once; d_call: .; j_call: TRBJ2-7; v_call: TRBV15; cdr3_nt: TGTGCCACCAGCACAAAAACTCTACAGGGTTCGGGCGAGCAGTACTTC; cdr3_aa: CATSTKTLQGSGEQYF
clone_size: .; d_call: .; j_call: TRBJ2-6; v_call: TRBV28; cdr3_nt: TGTGCCAGCAGTTTAAATGGGGGCCAGATCTCTGGGGCCAACGTCCTGACTTTC; cdr3_aa: CASSLNGGQISGANVLTF
clone_size: medium-sized; d_call: .; j_call: TRBJ2-3; v_call: TRBV4-2; cdr3_nt: TGTGCCAGCAACCCCGGATGGGCCTCAGATACGCAGTATTTT; cdr3_aa: CASNPGWASDTQYF
clone_size: .; d_call: TRBD2; j_call: TRBJ2-7; v_call: TRBV25-1; cdr3_nt: TGTGCCAGCAGTTCACCGGGACTAGCGGGAGATTCCCACCACGAGCAGTACTTC; cdr3_aa: CASSSPGLAGDSHHEQYF
clone_size: .; d_call: .; j_call: TRBJ2-1; v_call: TRBV14; cdr3_nt: TGTGCCAGCAGCCACCCGGGACTCTACAATGAGCAGTTCTTC; cdr3_aa: CASSHPGLYNEQFF
clone_size: .; d_call: TRBD1; j_call: TRBJ1-2; v_call: TRBV5-8; cdr3_nt: TGTGCCAGCAGCTTTTTCTTCGGACAGGGGGAATATGGCTACACCTTC; cdr3_aa: CASSFFFGQGEYGYTF